The T cell receptor (beta chain) under discussion was sequenced for a study of shared T cell receptors in the human thymus. Clones were read by immunoSEQ multiplex PCR, and TCRdb kept only the in-frame ones, dropping some. The sample records 700,000 to 750,000 clones, 80% to 90% being singletons. These data were likewise used in another study, on human thymus T cells.

The sequencing sample was made of thymocytes. This receptor was identified in a girl less than two years old with a congenital heart defect.

CDR3 amino acids: CSVRKGQEGYTF. The CDR3, as DNA: TGCAGCGTTAGGAAGGGACAGGAAGGCTACACCTTC. The chain recombines TRBV29-1 with TRBJ1-2, with 8 positions matching TRBD1. Germline CDR1 SQVTM, CDR2 ANQGSEA. Trimming cost V 5 bases and J 8 bases; bases outside gene matches: 7. This CDR3 region has 12 residues.